The sample holds many counts of the clone carrying this T cell receptor (beta chain). V lost 4 bases and J lost 5, with 14 bases in between. Germline V gives CDR1 MNHEY, CDR2 SMNVEV (reference sequence). This CDR3 has 15 amino acids. Each CDR3 protein is one row after TCRdb ran MiXCR on the 5' RACE reads. The sample yields 20,000 to 25,000 distinct CDR3 sequences, around 3.4% seen once. The data stem from a study of T cells after yellow fever vaccination. Findings and caveats of the study: Researchers cautioned that FACS-sorted repertoires could harbor abundant clonotypes contaminating from the bulk population. The booster response re-showed most primary clones: approximately 97% CD4, almost 90% CD8.

This receptor was identified in a man aged 18 to 30 who received the YFV17D yellow fever vaccine. This chain joins TRBV27 and TRBJ2-2; D remains ambiguous. The sample consisted of PBMCs, either bulk or a sorted T-cell subset (CD4+, CD8+, memory, or dextramer-sorted; not recorded which), taken about 49 days after the first yellow fever vaccination. The chain's CDR3 is CASSSPGSTTGELFF. CDR3 coding DNA: TGTGCCAGCAGTTCCCCCGGCAGTACTACCGGGGAGCTGTTTTTT.